The 24 T cell receptor beta chains below were found in one sample sequenced in a study of OX40 agonist ivuxolimab in advanced cancers. Measured with immunoSEQ multiplex PCR; TCRdb has only the in-frame clones, and not every one. The table shows tens of thousands of clones, with roughly 89% occurring only once. Sequenced here: CD4+ or CD8+ T cells sorted from blood, sampled in a trial of the OX40 agonist ivuxolimab. The receptors stem from an adult with an advanced solid tumor such as melanoma, head and neck, liver or kidney cancer.

The V call is TRBV7-2, the J call TRBJ1-1; D unresolved. V was pared by 7 bases and J by 4 bases, with 16 bases between. The CDR3 spans 14 residues. Germline-derived CDR1 and CDR2 are SGHTA and FQGNSA. The CDR3 spells CASTEGTSGTEAFF. The CDR3 bases are TGTGCCAGCACCGAGGGAACGTCGGGCACTGAAGCTTTCTTT. Complete variable domain (other parts from reference TRBV7-2 and TRBJ1-1): GAGVSQSPSNKVTEKGKDVELRCDPISGHTALYWYRQSLGQGLEFLIYFQGNSAPDKSGLPSDRFSAERTGGSVSTLTIQRTQQEDSAVYLCASTEGTSGTEAFFGQGTRLTVV.

J is TRBJ2-7 and V is TRBV7-9, with D possibly TRBD1 on 6 matching bases. Germline V gene lookup returns CDR1 SEHNR and CDR2 FQNEAQ (reference sequence). Trimming took 5 bases from V and 3 from J, leaving 14 bases between them. This CDR3 contains 14 residues. CDR3 sequence (DNA): TGTGCCAGCAGCCCCCCCCAGGGACACTACGAGCAGTACTTC. It translates to CASSPPQGHYEQYF.

This sequence joins TRBV5-1 and TRBJ2-5, with a weak D call TRBD2 (5 bases). Germline values: CDR1 SGHRS, CDR2 YFSETQ. V was trimmed by 1 base and J by 5 bases, leaving 12 bases between them. CDR3 length equals 14 residues. DNA for the CDR3: TGCGCCAGCAGCTTGAGGGAGCCGCGTGAGACCCAGTACTTC. Translating gives CASSLREPRETQYF.

V gene TRBV10-2 combines with J gene TRBJ2-1; 10 bases line up with TRBD2. The CDR3 is 14 amino acids. Germline CDR1 is WSHSY and CDR2 is SAAADI. V shed 11 bases and J 7 bases; nucleotides not matched to a gene: 11. DNA for the CDR3: TGCGCCGGGACTTCTAGCGGGGGTGGGAATGAGCAGTTCTTC. It is translated as CAGTSSGGGNEQFF.

The chain is built from TRBV27 and TRBJ2-1, with a tentative D call TRBD2 (6 bases). This CDR3 spans 13 amino acids. The germline gives CDR1 MNHEY, CDR2 SMNVEV (reference sequence). Deletions cut 4 bases from V and 9 bases from J, with 13 bases between. CDR3 in DNA: TGTGCCAGCAGTTACGGGGGTAGGACTGAGCAGTTCTTC. This encodes CASSYGGRTEQFF.

The CDR3 region is CASRRDSGNWELFF. As DNA, the CDR3 is TGCGCCAGCAGGCGGGACTCCGGAAACTGGGAGCTGTTTTTT. V is TRBV4-1 and J is TRBJ2-2, with a weak D call TRBD2 (6 bases). V was trimmed by 6 bases and J by 9 bases, leaving 17 bases between them. Germline-derived CDR1 and CDR2 are MGHRA and YSYEKL. The CDR3 sequence is 14 residues long.

V is TRBV7-6 and J is TRBJ1-2, with D unclear. CDR1 is SGHVS, CDR2 FNYEAQ, per germline. The length of the CDR3 is 15 residues. Trimming stripped 5 bases from V and 3 bases from J, with 16 bases between. CDR3 sequence: CASSPRPWGDYGYTF. The CDR3 DNA is TGTGCCAGCAGCCCACGTCCCTGGGGTGACTATGGCTACACCTTC. Full variable domain (rest looked up from reference TRBV7-6 and TRBJ1-2): GAGVSQSPRYKVTKRGQDVALRCDPISGHVSLYWYRQALGQGPEFLTYFNYEAQQDKSGLPNDRFSAERPEGSISTLTIQRTEQRDSAMYRCASSPRPWGDYGYTFGSGTRLTVV.

This chain joins TRBV14 and TRBJ2-3; D uncertain. Germline assignment: CDR1 SGHDN and CDR2 FVKESK. The CDR3 loop spans 14 amino acids. The V end was cut by 6 bases, the J end by 2 bases, with 12 bases between. This CDR3 is CASRSRSSTDTQYF. The CDR3 DNA reads TGTGCCAGCAGATCCCGCTCCTCCACAGATACGCAGTATTTT.

The chain recombines TRBV28 with TRBJ2-7; TRBD1 might be the D (6 bases). The CDR3 has 13 residues. The V gene lost 3 bases and the J gene lost 5 bases, with 11 bases spanning the gap. The germline gives CDR1 MDHEN, CDR2 SYDVKM. Here the CDR3 reads CASSFNRDNEQYF. CDR3 DNA: TGTGCCAGCAGTTTCAACAGGGACAACGAGCAGTACTTC.

The J gene is TRBJ2-3, the V gene TRBV10-2; 10 bases are shared with TRBD2. Germline assignment: CDR1 WSHSY and CDR2 SAAADI. There are 16 residues in the CDR3. V shed 5 bases, J shed 5 bases, and the junction held 10 bases outside the gene matches. The CDR3 region has the DNA TGCGCCAGCAGTCAACTTTGGGGACTAGCGAAAGATACGCAGTATTTT. Translation gives CASSQLWGLAKDTQYF.

This chain connects TRBV29-1 to TRBJ2-2; D unresolved. Trimming left V 0 bases short and J 6 bases short, with 8 bases between. Germline CDR1 SQVTM, CDR2 ANQGSEA. The CDR3 totals 13 residues. CDR3 region: CSVEDPGPGELFF. The DNA for the CDR3 is TGCAGCGTTGAAGATCCCGGTCCCGGGGAGCTGTTTTTT.

J is TRBJ2-3 and V is TRBV7-8; 10 bases fit TRBD2. The CDR3 loop spans 15 amino acids. CDR1 is SGHVS and CDR2 is FQNEAQ in the germline V gene. The junction had 7 bases not matched to a gene; V was cut back by 5 bases and J by 5 bases. CDR3 nucleotide sequence: TGTGCCAGCAGCGTTAGCGGGGGGCAAGGAGATACGCAGTATTTT. It translates to CASSVSGGQGDTQYF.

The V and J genes are TRBV6-5 and TRBJ2-3; D could derive from TRBD1 or TRBD2 (5 bases each). CDR3 length: 14 residues. From germline, CDR1 is MNHEY and CDR2 SVGAGI. Trimming pared 2 bases from V and 2 bases from J, leaving 8 bases between. The CDR3 protein is CASSYPGPTDTQYF. DNA for the CDR3: TGTGCCAGCAGTTACCCGGGGCCCACAGATACGCAGTATTTT.

The gene calls are TRBV10-1 and TRBJ1-1, with D uncertain. The CDR3 has 12 residues. The germline V and J ends were trimmed by 2 bases and 1 base, with 2 bases remaining between them. CDR1 is WNHNN and CDR2 is SYGVQD in the germline V gene (reference sequence). CDR3 DNA: TGCGCCAGCAGTGAGGGGAACACTGAAGCTTTCTTT. It codes for CASSEGNTEAFF.

The chain recombines TRBV4-3 with TRBJ1-3; D gene unclear. Trimming pared 2 bases from V and 0 bases from J, leaving 5 bases between. This CDR3 region has 14 residues. Germline CDR1 is LGHNA and CDR2 is YSLEER. DNA of the CDR3: TGCGCCAGCAGCCAAAAGGACTCTGGAAACACCATATATTTT. This codes for CASSQKDSGNTIYF.

This clone has only a few counts. V is TRBV10-2 and J is TRBJ2-5, with D unclear. The CDR3 length is 14 residues. The germline V and J ends were trimmed by 3 bases and 10 bases, with 18 bases remaining between them. Germline loops: CDR1 WSHSY, CDR2 SAAADI. The CDR3 nucleotides are TGCGCCAGCAGTGAAAGGCTGGACCCCCCGGACCAGTACTTC. As protein: CASSERLDPPDQYF.

The V and J genes are TRBV18 and TRBJ2-7; TRBD2 is a possible D gene (5 bases). Germline values: CDR1 KGHSH, CDR2 LQKENI. The V and J ends lost 5 bases and 4 bases respectively, with 12 bases between them. The CDR3 extends over 13 amino acids. The CDR3 reads CASSTGIDYEQYF. CDR3 sequence (DNA): TGTGCCAGCTCAACGGGGATCGATTACGAGCAGTACTTC.

The J gene is TRBJ2-4, the V gene TRBV2; D remains unclear. V lost 1 base and J lost 0, with 13 bases in between. Germline-derived CDR1 and CDR2 are SNHLY and FYNNEI. The length of the CDR3 is 17 residues. CDR3 sequence: CASSEEVGNLAKNIQYF. The CDR3 DNA follows: TGTGCCAGCAGTGAAGAAGTGGGGAACTTAGCCAAAAACATTCAGTACTTC.

The rearrangement joins TRBV20-1 to TRBJ2-1, with D possibly being TRBD2 (5 bases). Germline loops: CDR1 DFQATT, CDR2 SNEGSKA (reference sequence). V was shortened by 7 bases and J by 13 bases, with 11 bases between the two germline ends. The CDR3 covers 9 residues. The CDR3 coding sequence is TGCAGTGTCGGACTCCTCCAGTTCTTC. Its protein is CSVGLLQFF.

The chain has TRBV6-6 and TRBJ1-1; no definite D call. Germline values: CDR1 MNHNY, CDR2 SVGAGI (reference sequence). The CDR3 totals 12 residues. Trimming pared 11 bases from V and 3 bases from J, leaving 13 bases between. CDR3 coding DNA: TGTGCCGCACTGGACGGATACACTGAAGCTTTCTTT. Translating gives CAALDGYTEAFF.

This chain uses TRBV4-3 with TRBJ2-7; 10 positions match TRBD1. The CDR3 consists of 15 residues. The J segment lost 4 bases and the V segment lost 0 bases, leaving 3 bases of the junction unmatched. Germline V gene lookup returns CDR1 LGHNA and CDR2 YSLEER. The CDR3 DNA reads TGCGCCAGCAGCCAAGATAGACAGGGGGCTTACGAGCAGTACTTC. Amino acid sequence: CASSQDRQGAYEQYF.

The V call is TRBV5-5, the J call TRBJ1-5; 10 bases match TRBD1. This CDR3 is 15 amino acids long. Per germline, CDR1 SGHKS and CDR2 YYEKEE (reference sequence). V trimming: 4 bases; J trimming: 3 bases; junction bases outside the gene matches: 4. For the CDR3, the DNA is TGTGCCAGCAGCCATGACAGGGGGCCCAATCAGCCCCAGCATTTT. It translates to CASSHDRGPNQPQHF.

The V and J genes are TRBV11-1 and TRBJ2-7; D not resolved. The V end lost 2 bases, the J end lost 2 bases, and 7 bases lay between the germline ends. The CDR3 totals 13 residues. In germline, CDR1 is SGHAT, CDR2 FQDESV (reference sequence). CDR3 bases: TGTGCCAGCAGCTTAACTGAGACCTACGAGCAGTACTTC. Protein sequence: CASSLTETYEQYF.

This clone was observed a handful of times. This rearrangement joins TRBV7-9 to TRBJ1-2; D is uncertain. The ends were cut back, 5 bases at V and 0 bases at J, with 13 bases in the middle. This CDR3 comprises 15 residues. In germline, CDR1 is SEHNR, CDR2 FQNEAQ (reference sequence). Here the CDR3 DNA reads TGTGCCAGCAGCCCCTATCCTAGAGCTAACTATGGCTACACCTTC. It specifies CASSPYPRANYGYTF.